These T cell receptor beta chains were read from a single sample in a study of T-cell reconstitution after alpha-beta-depleted transplantation in children. One entry per CDR3 protein results from TCRdb running MiXCR on the PCR reads. The sample lists 250,000 to 300,000 distinct CDR3 sequences; roughly 7.8% were seen once. The starting material was peripheral blood, obtained 360 days after TCRalphabeta/CD19-depleted stem cell transplant. These receptors were collected from a female patient aged 2-15 years who had a stem cell transplant for Fanconi anemia, so the T cells may come from the graft donor. CDR3s include the opening cysteine and the closing phenylalanine or tryptophan. The D gene is left open where the match is weak. Size is omitted from some rows. Given values are once, few, many or a class for expanded clones.

cdr3_nt: TGTGCCAGCAGTTTAGGAGGGGCGCAGTATTTT
cdr3_aa: CASSLGGAQYF
d_call: NA
cdr3_length: 11
v_call: TRBV12-3/TRBV12-4
clone_size: many
j_call: TRBJ2-3

cdr3_nt: TGTGCCAGCAGCTGGACTAGCGGGAGATATTTGATCGACGAGCAGTACTTC
cdr3_aa: CASSWTSGRYLIDEQYF
d_call: TRBD2
cdr3_length: 17
v_call: TRBV7-9
clone_size: many
j_call: TRBJ2-7

cdr3_nt: TGCAGTGCTAGCCCTAGCTCCTACGAGCAGTACTTC
cdr3_aa: CSASPSSYEQYF
d_call: NA
cdr3_length: 12
v_call: TRBV20-1
clone_size: NA
j_call: TRBJ2-7

cdr3_nt: TGTGCCAGCAGTATCGGGAGGAACACTGAAGCTTTCTTT
cdr3_aa: CASSIGRNTEAFF
d_call: NA
cdr3_length: 13
v_call: TRBV6-1
clone_size: many
j_call: TRBJ1-1

cdr3_nt: TGTGCCATTTCTCTAGGCCTGAACACTGAAGCTTTCTTT
cdr3_aa: CAISLGLNTEAFF
d_call: NA
cdr3_length: 13
v_call: TRBV12-3/TRBV12-4
clone_size: many
j_call: TRBJ1-1

cdr3_nt: TGTGCCAGCAGTGGACAGGGGGCTTTGACCGGGGAGCTGTTTTTT
cdr3_aa: CASSGQGALTGELFF
d_call: TRBD1
cdr3_length: 15
v_call: TRBV6-2/TRBV6-3
clone_size: many
j_call: TRBJ2-2

cdr3_nt: TGCGCCAGCAGCTATGAGGGACAGGCCTACGAGCAGTACTTC
cdr3_aa: CASSYEGQAYEQYF
d_call: TRBD1
cdr3_length: 14
v_call: TRBV5-1
clone_size: many
j_call: TRBJ2-7

cdr3_nt: TGTGCCAGCAGCTCCAGACAGGGAAGGCGGAATGAGCAGTTCTTC
cdr3_aa: CASSSRQGRRNEQFF
d_call: TRBD1
cdr3_length: 15
v_call: TRBV7-9
clone_size: many
j_call: TRBJ2-1

cdr3_nt: TGTGCCAGCAGCTTAAGGGGGTGGTGGGAGACCCAGTACTTC
cdr3_aa: CASSLRGWWETQYF
d_call: NA
cdr3_length: 14
v_call: TRBV11-2
clone_size: NA
j_call: TRBJ2-5

cdr3_nt: TGTGCCAGCAGCTTAGGGGACAGGGTCACAGATACGCAGTATTTT
cdr3_aa: CASSLGDRVTDTQYF
d_call: TRBD1
cdr3_length: 15
v_call: TRBV11-3
clone_size: many
j_call: TRBJ2-3

cdr3_nt: TGTGCCAGCAGAAATGACAGGGCCCGTAATGAAAAACTGTTTTTT
cdr3_aa: CASRNDRARNEKLFF
d_call: TRBD1
cdr3_length: 15
v_call: TRBV12-3/TRBV12-4
clone_size: many
j_call: TRBJ1-4

cdr3_nt: TGCAGTGCCCCCCGGCTAGATAACGGGGAGCTGTTTTTT
cdr3_aa: CSAPRLDNGELFF
d_call: NA
cdr3_length: 13
v_call: TRBV20-1
clone_size: many
j_call: TRBJ2-2

cdr3_nt: TGTGCCAGCACCCTTAGCGGGAACAATTACGAGCAGTACTTC
cdr3_aa: CASTLSGNNYEQYF
d_call: TRBD2
cdr3_length: 14
v_call: TRBV6-1
clone_size: many
j_call: TRBJ2-7

cdr3_nt: TGTGCCAGCAGCGCATTTAGATTGGACTATGGCTACACCTTC
cdr3_aa: CASSAFRLDYGYTF
d_call: NA
cdr3_length: 14
v_call: TRBV9
clone_size: few
j_call: TRBJ1-2

cdr3_nt: TGTGCCAGCAGCCCCATATTCGGGGGGGAGCTGTTTTTT
cdr3_aa: CASSPIFGGELFF
d_call: NA
cdr3_length: 13
v_call: TRBV12-3/TRBV12-4
clone_size: many
j_call: TRBJ2-2

cdr3_nt: TGCAGCGTCCGACAGGGGCACACTGAAGCTTTCTTT
cdr3_aa: CSVRQGHTEAFF
d_call: TRBD1
cdr3_length: 12
v_call: TRBV29-1
clone_size: few
j_call: TRBJ1-1

cdr3_nt: TGTGCCAGCAACCACCCAGGGGGCGCGCGGCAGTTCTTC
cdr3_aa: CASNHPGGARQFF
d_call: TRBD1
cdr3_length: 13
v_call: TRBV27
clone_size: few
j_call: TRBJ2-1

cdr3_nt: TGTGCCAGCAGTTCCAAGTACAATGAGCAGTTCTTC
cdr3_aa: CASSSKYNEQFF
d_call: NA
cdr3_length: 12
v_call: TRBV6-5
clone_size: many
j_call: TRBJ2-1

cdr3_nt: TGCGCCAGCAGCCAAGCAGCGTCAGGGGATGAAAAACTGTTTTTT
cdr3_aa: CASSQAASGDEKLFF
d_call: NA
cdr3_length: 15
v_call: TRBV4-3
clone_size: few
j_call: TRBJ1-4

cdr3_nt: TGCGCCAGCAGCTTGGAATTGGGCGTCGGGGGGGCTGGCTACGAGCAGTACTTC
cdr3_aa: CASSLELGVGGAGYEQYF
d_call: TRBD2
cdr3_length: 18
v_call: TRBV5-1
clone_size: many
j_call: TRBJ2-7

cdr3_nt: TGTGCCAGCAGCTTAGCGACAGGGAGGCAAGAGACCCAGTACTTC
cdr3_aa: CASSLATGRQETQYF
d_call: NA
cdr3_length: 15
v_call: TRBV7-6
clone_size: many
j_call: TRBJ2-5

cdr3_nt: TGTGCCAGCAGCCACGTATCCGGGACAGGGGGCCTTGAGCAGTTCTTC
cdr3_aa: CASSHVSGTGGLEQFF
d_call: TRBD1
cdr3_length: 16
v_call: TRBV5-4
clone_size: many
j_call: TRBJ2-1

cdr3_nt: TGTGCCAGCAGCCGACAGTGGCCCAATCAGCCCCAGCATTTT
cdr3_aa: CASSRQWPNQPQHF
d_call: NA
cdr3_length: 14
v_call: TRBV12-3/TRBV12-4
clone_size: many
j_call: TRBJ1-5

cdr3_nt: TGTGCCAGCAGCCAAGATCGAGGGACTGAGAACACCGGGGAGCTGTTTTTT
cdr3_aa: CASSQDRGTENTGELFF
d_call: NA
cdr3_length: 17
v_call: TRBV14
clone_size: NA
j_call: TRBJ2-2

cdr3_nt: TGTGCCAGCAGCTTGGCAGGGGGCGCCTCGAACACCGGGGAGCTGTTTTTT
cdr3_aa: CASSLAGGASNTGELFF
d_call: TRBD1
cdr3_length: 17
v_call: TRBV5-4
clone_size: NA
j_call: TRBJ2-2

cdr3_nt: TGTGCCAGCAGTAGAACAGGGGTCATTTACGGCTACACCTTC
cdr3_aa: CASSRTGVIYGYTF
d_call: TRBD1
cdr3_length: 14
v_call: TRBV6-1
clone_size: many
j_call: TRBJ1-2

cdr3_nt: TGTGCCAGCTCACCCGGGGCGATCACTGAAGCTTTCTTT
cdr3_aa: CASSPGAITEAFF
d_call: NA
cdr3_length: 13
v_call: TRBV18
clone_size: few
j_call: TRBJ1-1

cdr3_nt: TGCAGTGCAGAAAGGACAGGGAGGGCGAACACCGGGGAGCTGTTTTTT
cdr3_aa: CSAERTGRANTGELFF
d_call: NA
cdr3_length: 16
v_call: TRBV20-1
clone_size: many
j_call: TRBJ2-2

cdr3_nt: TGTGCCAGCAGCTTATTCCCCGATGAGCAGTTCTTC
cdr3_aa: CASSLFPDEQFF
d_call: NA
cdr3_length: 12
v_call: TRBV11-3
clone_size: many
j_call: TRBJ2-1

cdr3_nt: TGTGCCACCAGGGGACGGACTCAAGAGACCCAGTACTTC
cdr3_aa: CATRGRTQETQYF
d_call: NA
cdr3_length: 13
v_call: TRBV15
clone_size: many
j_call: TRBJ2-5

cdr3_nt: TGTGCCAGCAGCCAAGGTTTCCGGGCCCCACCCCTAGCCAAAAACATTCAGTACTTC
cdr3_aa: CASSQGFRAPPLAKNIQYF
d_call: NA
cdr3_length: 19
v_call: TRBV3-1
clone_size: many
j_call: TRBJ2-4

cdr3_nt: TGCAGTGCTAGAGGCCATAACGGCTACACCTTC
cdr3_aa: CSARGHNGYTF
d_call: NA
cdr3_length: 11
v_call: TRBV20-1
clone_size: few
j_call: TRBJ1-2

cdr3_nt: TGTGCCAGCAGCTTAACGACCGAGCAGTTCTTC
cdr3_aa: CASSLTTEQFF
d_call: NA
cdr3_length: 11
v_call: TRBV7-2
clone_size: few
j_call: TRBJ2-1

cdr3_nt: TGTGCCACCATGGACACCTTCCAAGAGACCCAGTACTTC
cdr3_aa: CATMDTFQETQYF
d_call: NA
cdr3_length: 13
v_call: TRBV10-3
clone_size: many
j_call: TRBJ2-5

cdr3_nt: TGCAGTGCCTCCTGGGGCGCGAGGGGCAATCAGCCCCAGCATTTT
cdr3_aa: CSASWGARGNQPQHF
d_call: NA
cdr3_length: 15
v_call: TRBV20-1
clone_size: NA
j_call: TRBJ1-5

cdr3_nt: TGCAGCGTTGATAGAGAAGAGAACACTGAAGCTTTCTTT
cdr3_aa: CSVDREENTEAFF
d_call: NA
cdr3_length: 13
v_call: TRBV29-1
clone_size: many
j_call: TRBJ1-1

cdr3_nt: TGCGCCAGCAGCTCGAACGTTGCAACTAATGAAAAACTGTTTTTT
cdr3_aa: CASSSNVATNEKLFF
d_call: NA
cdr3_length: 15
v_call: TRBV5-1
clone_size: few
j_call: TRBJ1-4

cdr3_nt: TGCGCCAGCAGCTTCGGGGTCTCCTACAATGAGCAGTTCTTC
cdr3_aa: CASSFGVSYNEQFF
d_call: NA
cdr3_length: 14
v_call: TRBV5-1
clone_size: many
j_call: TRBJ2-1

cdr3_nt: TGCGCCAGCAGCTCGGCGGGACGGGAAGAGACCCAGTACTTC
cdr3_aa: CASSSAGREETQYF
d_call: NA
cdr3_length: 14
v_call: TRBV5-1
clone_size: few
j_call: TRBJ2-5

cdr3_nt: TGCGCCAGCAGCCAAGAGGGCCTGCCCTACGAGCAGTACTTC
cdr3_aa: CASSQEGLPYEQYF
d_call: NA
cdr3_length: 14
v_call: TRBV4-3
clone_size: NA
j_call: TRBJ2-7

cdr3_nt: TGTGCCAGCAGTACCAGTGGGTTGGGGGAAAGCTCCTACGAGCAGTACTTC
cdr3_aa: CASSTSGLGESSYEQYF
d_call: NA
cdr3_length: 17
v_call: TRBV28
clone_size: NA
j_call: TRBJ2-7